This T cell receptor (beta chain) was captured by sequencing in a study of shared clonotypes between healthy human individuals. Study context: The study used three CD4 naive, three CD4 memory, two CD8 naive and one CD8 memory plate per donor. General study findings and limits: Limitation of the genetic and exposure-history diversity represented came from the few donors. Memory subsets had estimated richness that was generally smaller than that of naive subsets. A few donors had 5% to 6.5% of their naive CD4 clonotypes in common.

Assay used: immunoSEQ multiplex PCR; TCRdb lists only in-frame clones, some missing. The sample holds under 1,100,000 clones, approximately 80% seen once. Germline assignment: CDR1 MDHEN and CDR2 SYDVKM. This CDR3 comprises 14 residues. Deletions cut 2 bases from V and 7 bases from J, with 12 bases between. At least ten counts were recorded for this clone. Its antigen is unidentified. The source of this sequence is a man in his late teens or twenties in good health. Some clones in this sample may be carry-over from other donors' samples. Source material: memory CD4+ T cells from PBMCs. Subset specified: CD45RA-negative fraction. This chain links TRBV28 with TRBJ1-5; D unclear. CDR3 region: CASSLPRTLQPQHF. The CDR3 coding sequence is TGTGCCAGCAGTTTACCCCGGACCCTCCAGCCCCAGCATTTT.